This TCR beta chain was documented in a study of Ad26.COV2.S vaccination and SARS-CoV-2 variants. Study-level points and caveats: TCR breadth and depth analyses may have underestimated total T cell responses. Substantial post-vaccination breadth of spike-specific CD8+ and CD4+ T cell responses was reported.

On this clone: The antigen is undetermined.

This CDR3 comprises 16 residues. J gave up 4 bases and V 8 bases, and 15 bases lay outside the gene matches. Germline values: CDR1 SNHLY, CDR2 FYNNEI. Sequencing used immunoSEQ multiplex PCR; TCRdb keeps in-frame clones, though not all of them. The sample has some 190,000 clones, 70% to 90% seen once. The sample here was peripheral blood, taken after recovery from COVID-19. This clonotype originated in a human donor who had recovered from COVID-19. V gene TRBV2 combines with J gene TRBJ2-7; 9 bases agree with TRBD2. CDR3 protein: CASSNVGASGAYEQYF. CDR3 nucleotides: TGTGCCAGCTCCAACGTAGGGGCTAGCGGGGCTTACGAGCAGTACTTC. Using reference TRBV2 and TRBJ2-7 for the parts outside the CDR3, the full variable domain is EPEVTQTPSHQVTQMGQEVILRCVPISNHLYFYWYRQILGQKVEFLVSFYNNEISEKSEIFDDQFSVERPDGSNFTLKIRSTKLEDSAMYFCASSNVGASGAYEQYFGPGTRLTVT.